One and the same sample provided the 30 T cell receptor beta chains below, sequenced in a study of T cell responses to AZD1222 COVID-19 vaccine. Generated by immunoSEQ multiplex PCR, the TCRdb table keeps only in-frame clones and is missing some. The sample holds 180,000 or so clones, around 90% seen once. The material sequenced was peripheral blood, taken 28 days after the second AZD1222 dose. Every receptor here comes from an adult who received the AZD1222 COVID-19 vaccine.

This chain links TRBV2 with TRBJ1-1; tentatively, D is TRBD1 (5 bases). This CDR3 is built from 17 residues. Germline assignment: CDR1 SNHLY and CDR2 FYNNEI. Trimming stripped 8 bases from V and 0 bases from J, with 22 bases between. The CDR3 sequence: CASLDRLGGGMNTEAFF. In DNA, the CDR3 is TGTGCCAGCTTGGACCGTCTCGGGGGGGGGATGAACACTGAAGCTTTCTTT.

The CDR3 bases are TGTGCCAGCAGCGCCGACAGCAACTATGGCTACACCTTC. Amino acids: CASSADSNYGYTF. This rearrangement joins TRBV2 to TRBJ1-2; D perhaps matches TRBD1 (5 bases). V dropped 6 bases and J dropped 2 bases, with 10 bases sitting between them. Germline V CDR1 and CDR2: SNHLY, FYNNEI. The CDR3 has 13 amino acids.

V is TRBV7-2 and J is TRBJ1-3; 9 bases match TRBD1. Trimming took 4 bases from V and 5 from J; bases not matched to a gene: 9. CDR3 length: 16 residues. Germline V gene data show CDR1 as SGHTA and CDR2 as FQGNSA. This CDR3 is CASSSTLGTGRNTIYF. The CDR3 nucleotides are TGTGCCAGCAGCTCGACCCTAGGGACAGGGAGAAACACCATATATTTT.

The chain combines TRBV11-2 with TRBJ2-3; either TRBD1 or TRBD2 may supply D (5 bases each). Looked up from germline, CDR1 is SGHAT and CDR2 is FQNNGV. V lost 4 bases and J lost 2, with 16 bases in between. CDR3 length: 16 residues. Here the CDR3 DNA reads TGTGCCAGCAGCTCCCTACAGGAGGCAATCACAGATACGCAGTATTTT. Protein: CASSSLQEAITDTQYF.

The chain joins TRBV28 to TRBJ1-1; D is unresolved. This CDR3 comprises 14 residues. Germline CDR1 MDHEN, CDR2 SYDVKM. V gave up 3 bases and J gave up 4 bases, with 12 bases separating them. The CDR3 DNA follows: TGTGCCAGCAGTTTGAGTCCAGGAGGCACTGAAGCTTTCTTT. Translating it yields CASSLSPGGTEAFF.

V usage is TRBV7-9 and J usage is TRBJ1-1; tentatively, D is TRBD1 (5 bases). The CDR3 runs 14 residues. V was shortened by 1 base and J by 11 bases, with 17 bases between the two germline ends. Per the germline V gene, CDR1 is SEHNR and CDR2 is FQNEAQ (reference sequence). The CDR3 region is CASSLVASGTGAFF. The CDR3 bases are TGTGCCAGCAGCTTAGTAGCGTCAGGGACCGGGGCTTTCTTT.

The CDR3 sequence is CASSHADRGGTEAFF. CDR3 coding DNA: TGCGCCAGCAGCCATGCCGACAGGGGAGGCACTGAAGCTTTCTTT. The rearrangement joins TRBV4-1 to TRBJ1-1; 8 bases agree with TRBD1. In germline, CDR1 is MGHRA, CDR2 YSYEKL. The V segment lost 3 bases and the J segment 4 bases; nucleotides outside the gene matches: 7. The CDR3 length is 15 residues.

CDR3 in DNA: TGTGCCAGCACGGGAACCTATAATTCACCCCTCCACTTT. It encodes CASTGTYNSPLHF. This chain connects TRBV3-1 (or the pseudogene TRBV3-2) to TRBJ1-6, with no clear D. CDR3 length: 13 residues. The V end was cut by 7 bases, the J end by 2 bases, with 6 bases between. Per germline, CDR1 LGHDT and CDR2 YNNKEL (reference sequence).

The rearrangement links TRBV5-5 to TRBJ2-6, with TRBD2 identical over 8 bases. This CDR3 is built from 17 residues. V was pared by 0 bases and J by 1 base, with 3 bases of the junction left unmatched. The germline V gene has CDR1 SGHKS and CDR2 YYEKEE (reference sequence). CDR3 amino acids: CASSLASGGSGANVLTF. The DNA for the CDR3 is TGTGCCAGCAGCTTGGCCTCGGGAGGGTCTGGGGCCAACGTCCTGACTTTC.

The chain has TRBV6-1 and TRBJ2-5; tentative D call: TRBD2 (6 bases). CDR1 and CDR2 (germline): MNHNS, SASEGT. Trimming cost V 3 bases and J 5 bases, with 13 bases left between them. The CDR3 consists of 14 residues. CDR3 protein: CASSDWGVGETQYF. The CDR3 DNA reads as TGTGCCAGCAGTGATTGGGGGGTGGGGGAGACCCAGTACTTC.

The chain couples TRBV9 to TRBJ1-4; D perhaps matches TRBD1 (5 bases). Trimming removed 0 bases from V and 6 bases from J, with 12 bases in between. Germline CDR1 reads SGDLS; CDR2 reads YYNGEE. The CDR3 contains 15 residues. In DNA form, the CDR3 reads TGTGCCAGCAGCGTAGGATCGGACATTTATGAAAAACTGTTTTTT. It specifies CASSVGSDIYEKLFF.

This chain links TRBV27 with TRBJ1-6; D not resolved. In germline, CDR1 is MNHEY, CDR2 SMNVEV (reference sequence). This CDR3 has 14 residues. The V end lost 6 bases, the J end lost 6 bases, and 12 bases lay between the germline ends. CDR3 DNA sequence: TGTGCCAGCAGCTCCGGGAGAAGTAATTCACCCCTCCACTTT. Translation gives CASSSGRSNSPLHF.

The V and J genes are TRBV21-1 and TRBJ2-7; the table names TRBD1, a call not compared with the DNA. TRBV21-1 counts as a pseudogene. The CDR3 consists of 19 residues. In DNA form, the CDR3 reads TGTGCCAGCAGCAAAGGGAAAAGGACTTTACAGGGGGCATTCTACGAGCAGTACTTC. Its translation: CASSKGKRTLQGAFYEQYF.

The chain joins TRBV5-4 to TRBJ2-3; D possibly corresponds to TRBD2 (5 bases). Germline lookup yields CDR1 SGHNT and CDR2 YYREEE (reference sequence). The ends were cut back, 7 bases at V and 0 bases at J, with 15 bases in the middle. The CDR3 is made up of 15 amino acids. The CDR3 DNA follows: TGTGCCAGCCCCCAGGTCGGACTGAGCACAGATACGCAGTATTTT. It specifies CASPQVGLSTDTQYF.

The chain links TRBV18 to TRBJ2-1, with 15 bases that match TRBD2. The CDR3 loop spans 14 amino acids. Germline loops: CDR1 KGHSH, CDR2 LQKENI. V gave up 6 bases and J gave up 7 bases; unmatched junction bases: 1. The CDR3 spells CASSGLAGGNEQFF. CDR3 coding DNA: TGTGCCAGCTCGGGACTAGCGGGGGGAAATGAGCAGTTCTTC.

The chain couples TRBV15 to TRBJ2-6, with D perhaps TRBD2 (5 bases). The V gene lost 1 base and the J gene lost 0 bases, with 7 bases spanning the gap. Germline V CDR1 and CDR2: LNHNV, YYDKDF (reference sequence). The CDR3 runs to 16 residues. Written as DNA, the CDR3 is TGTGCCACCAGCAGAGTACGGGACTCTGGGGCCAACGTCCTGACTTTC. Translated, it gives CATSRVRDSGANVLTF. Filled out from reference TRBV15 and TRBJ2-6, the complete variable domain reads DAMVIQNPRYQVTQFGKPVTLSCSQTLNHNVMYWYQQKSSQAPKLLFHYYDKDFNNEADTPDNFQSRRPNTSFCFLDIRSPGLGDTAMYLCATSRVRDSGANVLTFGAGSRLTVL.

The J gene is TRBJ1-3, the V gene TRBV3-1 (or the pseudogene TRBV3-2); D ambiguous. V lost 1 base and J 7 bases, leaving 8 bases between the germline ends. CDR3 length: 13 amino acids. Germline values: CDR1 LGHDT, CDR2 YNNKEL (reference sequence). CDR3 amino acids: CASSQVEGNTIYF. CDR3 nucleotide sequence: TGTGCCAGCAGCCAAGTTGAAGGTAACACCATATATTTT.

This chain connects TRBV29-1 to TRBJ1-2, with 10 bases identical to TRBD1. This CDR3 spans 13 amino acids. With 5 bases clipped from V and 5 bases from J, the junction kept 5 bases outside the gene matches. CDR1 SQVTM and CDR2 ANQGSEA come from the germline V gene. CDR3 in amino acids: CSVSGTGAYGYTF. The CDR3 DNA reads TGCAGCGTTTCCGGGACAGGGGCTTATGGCTACACCTTC.

Here the CDR3 DNA reads TGCGCCAGCAGCCCATTAGCGGGGACTAGCACAGATACGCAGTATTTT. Translating it yields CASSPLAGTSTDTQYF. J is TRBJ2-3 and V is TRBV4-1, with 8 positions matching TRBD2. Germline CDR1 MGHRA, CDR2 YSYEKL. The CDR3 consists of 16 residues. Losses at the gene ends were 4 bases for V and 0 bases for J; bases not matched to a gene: 6.

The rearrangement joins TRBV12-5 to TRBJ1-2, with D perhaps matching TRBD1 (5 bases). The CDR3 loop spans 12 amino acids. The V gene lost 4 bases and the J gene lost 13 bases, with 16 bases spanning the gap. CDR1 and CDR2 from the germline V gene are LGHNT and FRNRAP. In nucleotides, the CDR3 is TGTGCTAGTGGTTACGGGGCTTTGGGGGGCACCTTC. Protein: CASGYGALGGTF.

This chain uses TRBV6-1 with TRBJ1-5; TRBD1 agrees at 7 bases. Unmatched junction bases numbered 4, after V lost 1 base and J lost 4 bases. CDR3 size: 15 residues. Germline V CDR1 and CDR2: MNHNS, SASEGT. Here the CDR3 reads CASSEVGTDNQPQHF. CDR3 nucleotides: TGTGCCAGCAGTGAAGTGGGGACAGATAATCAGCCCCAGCATTTT.

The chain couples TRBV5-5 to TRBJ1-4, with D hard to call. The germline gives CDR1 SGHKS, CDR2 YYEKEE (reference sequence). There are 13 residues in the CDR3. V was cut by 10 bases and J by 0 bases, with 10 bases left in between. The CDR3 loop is CASGPATNEKLFF. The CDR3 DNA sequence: TGTGCCTCAGGCCCGGCAACTAATGAAAAACTGTTTTTT.

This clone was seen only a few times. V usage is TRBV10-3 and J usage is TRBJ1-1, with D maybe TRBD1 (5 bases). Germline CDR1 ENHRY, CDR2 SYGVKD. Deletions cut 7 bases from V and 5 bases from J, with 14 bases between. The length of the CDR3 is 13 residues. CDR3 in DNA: TGTGCCATCACGCGCAGGGAGAGGACTGAAGCTTTCTTT. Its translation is CAITRRERTEAFF.

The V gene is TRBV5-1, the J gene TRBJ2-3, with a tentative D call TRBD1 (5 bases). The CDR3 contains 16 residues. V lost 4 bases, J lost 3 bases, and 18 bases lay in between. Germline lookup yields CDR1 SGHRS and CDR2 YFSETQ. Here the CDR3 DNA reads TGCGCCAGCAGCCTCTGGGGCCGAGGCGCAACAGATACGCAGTATTTT. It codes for CASSLWGRGATDTQYF.

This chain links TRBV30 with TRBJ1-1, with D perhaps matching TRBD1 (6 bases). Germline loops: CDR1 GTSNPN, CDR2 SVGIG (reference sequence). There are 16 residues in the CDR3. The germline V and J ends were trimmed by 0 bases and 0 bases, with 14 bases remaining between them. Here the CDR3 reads CAWSVRSGAVNTEAFF. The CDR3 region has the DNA TGTGCCTGGAGTGTACGGTCGGGGGCGGTGAACACTGAAGCTTTCTTT.

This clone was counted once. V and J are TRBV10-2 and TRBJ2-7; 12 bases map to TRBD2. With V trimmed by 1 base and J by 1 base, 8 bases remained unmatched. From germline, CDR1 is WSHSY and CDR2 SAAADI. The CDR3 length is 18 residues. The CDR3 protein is CASSEFPRTSGISYEQYF. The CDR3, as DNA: TGCGCCAGCAGTGAGTTTCCCCGGACTAGCGGGATTTCCTACGAGCAGTACTTC.

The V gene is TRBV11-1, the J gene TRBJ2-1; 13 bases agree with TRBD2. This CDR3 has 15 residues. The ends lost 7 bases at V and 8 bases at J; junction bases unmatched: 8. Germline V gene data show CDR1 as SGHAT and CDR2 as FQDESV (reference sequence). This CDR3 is CASTIGTSGTYEQFF. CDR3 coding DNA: TGTGCCAGCACCATAGGGACTAGCGGGACCTATGAGCAGTTCTTC.

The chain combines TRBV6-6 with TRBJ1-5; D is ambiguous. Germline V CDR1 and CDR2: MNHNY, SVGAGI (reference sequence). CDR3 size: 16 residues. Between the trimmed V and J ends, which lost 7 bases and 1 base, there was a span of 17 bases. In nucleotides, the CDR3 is TGTGCCAGCACCCCCGGAGGGAGCCTCAGCAATCAGCCCCAGCATTTT. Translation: CASTPGGSLSNQPQHF.

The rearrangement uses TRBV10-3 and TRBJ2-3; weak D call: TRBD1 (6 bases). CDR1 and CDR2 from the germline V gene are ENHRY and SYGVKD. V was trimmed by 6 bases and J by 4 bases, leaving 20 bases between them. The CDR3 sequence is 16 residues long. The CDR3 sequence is CAISVVSGGASDTQYF. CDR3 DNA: TGTGCCATCAGCGTCGTCTCTGGGGGCGCGTCAGATACGCAGTATTTT.

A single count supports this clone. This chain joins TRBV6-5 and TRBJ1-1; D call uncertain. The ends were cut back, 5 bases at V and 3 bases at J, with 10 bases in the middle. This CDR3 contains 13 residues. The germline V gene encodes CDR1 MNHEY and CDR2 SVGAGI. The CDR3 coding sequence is TGTGCCAGCAGTCTGACCTGGGACACTGAAGCTTTCTTT. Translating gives CASSLTWDTEAFF.